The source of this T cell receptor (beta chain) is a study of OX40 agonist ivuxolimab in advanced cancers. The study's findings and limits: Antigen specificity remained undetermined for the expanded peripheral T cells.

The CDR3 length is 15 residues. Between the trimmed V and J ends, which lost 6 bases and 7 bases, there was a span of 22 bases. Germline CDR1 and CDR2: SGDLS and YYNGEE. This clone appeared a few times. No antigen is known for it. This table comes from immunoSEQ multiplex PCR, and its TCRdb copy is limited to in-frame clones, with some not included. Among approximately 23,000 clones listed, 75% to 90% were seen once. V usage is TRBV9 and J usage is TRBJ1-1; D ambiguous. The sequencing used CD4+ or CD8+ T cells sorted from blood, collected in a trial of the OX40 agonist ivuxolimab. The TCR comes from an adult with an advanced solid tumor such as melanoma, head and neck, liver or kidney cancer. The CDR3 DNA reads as TGTGCCAGCACGGCGGGGAGAGAAATCGAAGATGAAGCTTTCTTT. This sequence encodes CASTAGREIEDEAFF.